This T cell receptor (beta chain) was documented in a study of blood T cell repertoires in COVID-19. Germline V gives CDR1 SGHAT, CDR2 FQNNGV. J lost 3 bases, V lost 1 base, and 6 bases had no gene match. The CDR3 extends over 16 amino acids. The assay was immunoSEQ multiplex PCR, and TCRdb's table has in-frame clones only and misses some. The table has roughly 200,000 clones, 86% seen once. The material sequenced was PBMCs or T cells enriched from blood (not recorded which). This receptor was taken from a woman aged 40-49 years with acute COVID-19. The chain recombines TRBV11-2 with TRBJ2-3; 8 bases match TRBD2. The CDR3 DNA reads TGTGCCAGCAGCTTAGGGCTGAGCGGGAGTACAGATACGCAGTATTTT. Translation gives CASSLGLSGSTDTQYF.